A selection of T cell receptor beta chains follows, all from one sample in a study of human T cells and chemical hapten exposure. TCRdb reanalysed the RACE reads using MiXCR and keeps one entry per CDR3 protein. The profile shows approximately 52,000 distinct CDR3 sequences, about 9% of them singletons. The input for sequencing was whole blood, taken in connection with sensitization to the hapten diphenylcyclopropenone (DPC). These receptors were collected from a woman in her forties with alopecia areata. Some clones in this sample may be carry-over from other donors' samples. CDR3s include the opening cysteine and the closing phenylalanine or tryptophan. D genes are given only for firm matches. The size field is filled for only some rows; it gives once, few, many or a size class.

D,J,length,size,V,DNA,CDR3
.,TRBJ2-7,15,many,TRBV27,TGTGCCAGCAGTTTAGTACAGGGTTCTAAAATCGAGCAGTACTTC,CASSLVQGSKIEQYF
.,TRBJ2-3,13,many,TRBV5-1,TGCGCCAGCAGCCCTTATCTCATGGATACGCAGTATTTT,CASSPYLMDTQYF
.,TRBJ2-7,13,many,TRBV11-3,TGTGCCAGCAGCTTAGGTCCGTTTTACGAGCAGTACTTC,CASSLGPFYEQYF
TRBD1,TRBJ2-2,18,many,TRBV7-2,TGTGCCAGCAGCGTCGAGGGACAGGGGGTCGTAGGCACCGGGGAGCTGTTTTTT,CASSVEGQGVVGTGELFF
.,TRBJ2-5,13,.,TRBV27,TGTGCCAGCAGTCCCGGAGTGGAAGAGACCCAGTACTTC,CASSPGVEETQYF
TRBD1,TRBJ1-5,17,few,TRBV18,TGTGCCAGCTCACCCCTTGGGGCCACAGGGGCGAATCAGCCCCAGCATTTT,CASSPLGATGANQPQHF
TRBD1,TRBJ2-2,17,.,TRBV4-3,TGCGCCAGCAGCCAAGAAAACAGGGGAACTACTGCCGGGGAGCTGTTTTTT,CASSQENRGTTAGELFF
TRBD1,TRBJ1-4,13,many,TRBV29-1,TGCAGCGTCGGACGGACAGGGAACGAAAAACTGTTTTTT,CSVGRTGNEKLFF
TRBD1,TRBJ1-5,15,.,TRBV6-1,TGTGCCAGCAGTGAAATCGAGGGGGCGGACCAGCCCCAGCATTTT,CASSEIEGADQPQHF
TRBD1,TRBJ1-3,12,many,TRBV7-9,TGTGCCAGCGGGACAGTCGGAAACACCATATATTTT,CASGTVGNTIYF
.,TRBJ2-4,13,many,TRBV5-1,TGCGCCAGCAAGACTCCCGAGGGGCACATTCAGTACTTC,CASKTPEGHIQYF
.,TRBJ1-5,16,.,TRBV18,TGTGCCAGCTCACGGACCGGACTAGATAGCAATCAGCCCCAGCATTTT,CASSRTGLDSNQPQHF
.,TRBJ1-5,14,many,TRBV7-2,TGTGCCAGCAGCTCGCCAACAGGGAATCAGCCCCAGCATTTT,CASSSPTGNQPQHF
.,TRBJ2-3,12,many,TRBV30,TGTGCCTGGAGTGTAACCCGGGATACGCAGTATTTT,CAWSVTRDTQYF
.,TRBJ1-5,16,many,TRBV12-3/TRBV12-4,TGTGCCAGCAGTGTTCGGGGCAGAGCGGGCAATCAGCCCCAGCATTTT,CASSVRGRAGNQPQHF
.,TRBJ1-5,15,.,TRBV7-2,TGTGCCAGCAGCCTGGGTACAGGGACAAATCAGCCCCAGCATTTT,CASSLGTGTNQPQHF